The clone carrying this T cell receptor beta chain was seen once. What it binds is unknown. The data are from a study of cytomegalovirus exposure and HLA in healthy donors. The germline gives CDR1 MGHRA, CDR2 YSYEKL. The trim removed 1 base at V and 7 bases at J, leaving 10 bases unmatched. This CDR3 has 16 amino acids. Regarding the study as a whole: As was reported, the HLA-A and HLA-B alleles of most subjects were accurately predicted from TCR beta sequences. Later work showed greater clonal expansion in HLA-associated TCR beta chains than in equally common others.

The PCR ran on 60 Vbeta and 13 Jbeta primers. Some clones are missing from TCRdb's copy, which holds only in-frame ones; the method was immunoSEQ multiplex PCR. The table shows about 40,000 clones, with about 70% occurring only once. The sequence was collected from a man between 40 and 49 years old in good health and CMV-seronegative. The gene calls are TRBV4-1 and TRBJ1-5, with TRBD1 matching over 7 bases. The source material was PBMCs. The CDR3 bases are TGCGCCAGCAGCCAAGCCCCGGACAGGTTGGGACAGCCCCAGCATTTT. Protein sequence: CASSQAPDRLGQPQHF.